The rows below give T cell receptor beta chains drawn from one sample of a study of regulatory and conventional T cells in breast cancer. One entry per CDR3 protein results from TCRdb running MiXCR on the PCR reads. In the table there are approximately 9,500 distinct CDR3 sequences, about 35% of which are singletons. The source material was conventional T cells from blood. All receptors derive from a male donor in good health. Both conserved end residues are part of each CDR3. The order of the fields is clone size, J gene, V gene, CDR3 protein. Expanded clones get a size class; other rows say once, few or many, or leave the size out.

few | TRBJ2-1 | TRBV11-2 | CASRGLAGGYNEQFF
. | TRBJ2-5 | TRBV29-1 | CSVKLAGGTRPQYF
few | TRBJ2-3 | TRBV10-3 | CAITKDRVTDTQYF
few | TRBJ1-1 | TRBV5-6 | CASSSVRVNTEAFF
. | TRBJ1-1 | TRBV6-1 | CASSGRGATEAFF
few | TRBJ1-2 | TRBV6-2/TRBV6-3 | CASSPGPGYTF
. | TRBJ1-5 | TRBV11-2 | CASSPGGGNQPQHF
. | TRBJ2-3 | TRBV5-1 | CASHLNRVDTQYF
. | TRBJ1-1 | TRBV5-4 | CASSLSSGTVMNTEAFF
. | TRBJ2-7 | TRBV5-5 | CASSLGAYEQYF
medium-sized | TRBJ2-1 | TRBV29-1 | CSVDEKWVSEQFF
once | TRBJ2-6 | TRBV4-1 | CASSPFHSGANVLTF
. | TRBJ2-3 | TRBV2 | CASSEDGVSTDTQYF
. | TRBJ2-3 | TRBV7-9 | CASSLAVQGTDTQYF
. | TRBJ2-7 | TRBV5-6 | CASSLDRASYEQYF
. | TRBJ2-7 | TRBV11-2 | CASSLDSRGPYEQCF
. | TRBJ2-7 | TRBV29-1 | CSVASDGYEQYF
. | TRBJ1-5 | TRBV4-2 | CASSQAGGRNQPQHF
. | TRBJ2-5 | TRBV29-1 | CSVDQRTGQETQYF
few | TRBJ1-2 | TRBV29-1 | CSVGGGRDGGYTF
. | TRBJ2-2 | TRBV7-2 | CASMRRGGPVTGELFF
. | TRBJ2-7 | TRBV11-2 | CASSSSKPGEQYF
few | TRBJ2-1 | TRBV7-2 | CASSRRRGNEQFF
few | TRBJ1-2 | TRBV6-5 | CASSYVGGDYGYTF
medium-sized | TRBJ2-4 | TRBV12-3/TRBV12-4 | CASSLRDRGQGIQYF
. | TRBJ2-1 | TRBV5-1 | CASSRQGTYNEQFF
few | TRBJ2-7 | TRBV7-9 | CASSPRDTPSVYEQYF
. | TRBJ1-6 | TRBV7-2 | CASSRLHRGGSYDSPLHF
. | TRBJ2-5 | TRBV12-3/TRBV12-4 | CASARGQGPQETRYF
. | TRBJ2-7 | TRBV4-2 | CASSQSGIGEQYF
. | TRBJ2-3 | TRBV7-9 | CASSWGLSSDTQYF
few | TRBJ2-1 | TRBV24-1 | CASSLGGLPSNEQFF
. | TRBJ2-5 | TRBV7-2 | CASSRGGTQETQYF
few | TRBJ2-7 | TRBV5-1 | CASSAGQGSYEQYF
. | TRBJ1-4 | TRBV4-1 | CASSQESRVGGAPNEKLFF
. | TRBJ2-2 | TRBV11-2 | CASSLDGQNIGELFF
medium-sized | TRBJ2-1 | TRBV11-3 | CASSSGPDRGSGNEQFF
few | TRBJ2-1 | TRBV7-8 | CASSRQGGSLLQFF
. | TRBJ1-1 | TRBV12-3/TRBV12-4 | CASKGTETGEAFF
. | TRBJ1-1 | TRBV6-1 | CASSENLGGRNTEAFF
medium-sized | TRBJ1-1 | TRBV18 | CASSPSMGQGGTEAFF
medium-sized | TRBJ2-7 | TRBV12-3/TRBV12-4 | CASSLGGSYEQYF
. | TRBJ2-1 | TRBV2 | CASSPGTSGGNEQFF
. | TRBJ2-7 | TRBV7-2 | CASSLGSGNEQYF
. | TRBJ2-7 | TRBV7-6 | CASSLDLDRAYEQYF
medium-sized | TRBJ1-1 | TRBV12-3/TRBV12-4 | CASSLTQGAEAFF
. | TRBJ1-1 | TRBV6-2/TRBV6-3 | CAIGRDTEAFF
medium-sized | TRBJ2-7 | TRBV5-1 | CASSLAGNYEQYF
. | TRBJ2-3 | TRBV7-2 | CASSLPSVGTDMQYF
. | TRBJ2-3 | TRBV7-9 | CASSFYLAGSTDTQYF